These T cell receptor beta chains were read from a single sample in a study of cytomegalovirus exposure and HLA in healthy donors. TCRdb keeps only in-frame clones here, not all; method: immunoSEQ multiplex PCR. The sample records 150,000 to 200,000 clones, 75% to 85% being singletons. The specimen was PBMCs. Receptor source: a woman in her twenties or thirties in good health and CMV-seronegative. Each CDR3 is given with its conserved first and last residue. Fields, in order: V gene, J gene, D gene, clone size, CDR3 protein, CDR3 DNA. The D gene is left open where the match is weak. Size values are once, few and many counts, or a class for expanded clones, and some rows have none.

V: TRBV27
J: TRBJ2-7
D: NA
size: NA
CDR3: CASSLGLVGEQYF
DNA: TGTGCCAGCAGTCTCGGCCTAGTCGGGGAGCAGTACTTC

V: TRBV9
J: TRBJ2-2
D: TRBD2
size: NA
CDR3: CASSIAGVSNTGELFF
DNA: TGTGCCAGCAGCATAGCGGGGGTCTCGAACACCGGGGAGCTGTTTTTT

V: TRBV2
J: TRBJ1-1
D: TRBD1
size: once
CDR3: CASRLSTGSVEAFF
DNA: TGTGCCAGCAGACTATCGACAGGGAGTGTTGAAGCTTTCTTT

V: TRBV4-1
J: TRBJ2-1
D: TRBD2
size: once
CDR3: CASSQGLAGYNEQFF
DNA: TGCGCCAGCAGCCAGGGACTAGCGGGATACAATGAGCAGTTCTTC

V: TRBV10-3
J: TRBJ2-3
D: TRBD2
size: NA
CDR3: CAIRVRGGDTDTQYF
DNA: TGTGCCATCAGGGTGCGGGGGGGAGACACAGATACGCAGTATTTT

V: TRBV9
J: TRBJ1-2
D: TRBD1
size: NA
CDR3: CASSPDRGEVYGYTF
DNA: TGTGCCAGCAGCCCGGACAGGGGGGAGGTTTATGGCTACACCTTC

V: TRBV5-4
J: TRBJ2-7
D: TRBD1
size: NA
CDR3: CASSLTGYGTGYEQYF
DNA: TGTGCCAGCAGCCTCACCGGTTACGGGACAGGGTACGAGCAGTACTTC

V: TRBV28
J: TRBJ1-2
D: TRBD1
size: NA
CDR3: CASSGQGARGYGYTF
DNA: TGTGCCAGCAGTGGACAGGGGGCGCGCGGCTATGGCTACACCTTC

V: TRBV7-9
J: TRBJ1-5
D: NA
size: NA
CDR3: CSSSQGGQPQHF
DNA: TGTTCCAGCAGTCAAGGGGGTCAGCCCCAGCATTTT

V: TRBV4-3
J: TRBJ2-7
D: NA
size: once
CDR3: CASSQDLRAPSYEQYF
DNA: TGCGCCAGCAGCCAAGATCTGAGGGCGCCGTCCTACGAGCAGTACTTC